This TCR beta chain was recovered during a study of blood T cell repertoires in COVID-19. Study details: PBMCs, B-cell-depleted T cells, or T cells were the source of the cDNA or gDNA that made up the material.

In the study's own analysis: The authors estimated nucleated cell counts from reference gene primer amplification. Some clones are missing from TCRdb's copy, which holds only in-frame ones; the method was immunoSEQ multiplex PCR. V and J calls and clone size are as listed in that table; D and trimming were resolved from the DNA. The sample has about 260,000 clones, about 88% seen once; the top ten hold under 3.5%. Those enrolled, adults aged about 18 to 89 years, came from fewer than 25 US areas. Membership in each cohort depended on participant-reported clinical history. This TCR was recovered from a woman in her forties or fifties who had recovered from COVID-19. Sample: PBMCs or T cells enriched from blood (not recorded which).

The CDR3 reads CASSRQGWNTEAFF. The CDR3 DNA reads TGTGCCAGCAGTCGCCAGGGATGGAACACTGAAGCTTTCTTT. The chain combines TRBV7-2 with TRBJ1-1, with D possibly matching TRBD1 (5 bases). This CDR3 region has 14 residues. Germline loops: CDR1 SGHTA, CDR2 FQGNSA. V was trimmed by 6 bases and J by 1 base, leaving 12 bases between them.